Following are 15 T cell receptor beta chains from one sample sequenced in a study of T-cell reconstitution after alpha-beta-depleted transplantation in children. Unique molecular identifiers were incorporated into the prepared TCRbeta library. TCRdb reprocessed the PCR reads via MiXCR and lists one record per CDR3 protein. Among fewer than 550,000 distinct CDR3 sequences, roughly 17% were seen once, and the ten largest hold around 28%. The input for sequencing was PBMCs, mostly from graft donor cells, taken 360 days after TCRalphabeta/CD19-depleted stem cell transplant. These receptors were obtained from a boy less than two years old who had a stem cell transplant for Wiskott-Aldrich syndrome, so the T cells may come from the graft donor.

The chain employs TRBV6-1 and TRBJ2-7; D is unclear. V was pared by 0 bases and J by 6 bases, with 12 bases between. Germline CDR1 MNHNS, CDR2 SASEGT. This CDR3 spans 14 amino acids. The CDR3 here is CASSEAHRIGEQYF. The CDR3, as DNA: TGTGCCAGCAGTGAAGCTCATAGAATCGGCGAGCAGTACTTC.

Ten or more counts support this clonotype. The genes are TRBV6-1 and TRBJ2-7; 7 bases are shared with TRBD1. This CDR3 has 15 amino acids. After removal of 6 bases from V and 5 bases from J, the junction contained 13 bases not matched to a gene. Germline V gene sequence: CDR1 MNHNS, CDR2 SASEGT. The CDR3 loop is CASSSIHDRDHEQYF. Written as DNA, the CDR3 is TGTGCCAGCAGCTCCATCCACGACAGGGACCACGAGCAGTACTTC.

CDR3 nucleotide sequence: TGTGCCAGCAGCTCTAGCGGGACCCTCTCCTACAATGAGCAGTTCTTC. This gives the protein CASSSSGTLSYNEQFF. The genes are TRBV7-9 and TRBJ2-1, with TRBD2 identical over 9 bases. CDR1 is SEHNR, CDR2 FQNEAQ, per germline (reference sequence). CDR3 size: 16 residues. V gave up 4 bases and J gave up 0 bases; unmatched junction bases: 4.

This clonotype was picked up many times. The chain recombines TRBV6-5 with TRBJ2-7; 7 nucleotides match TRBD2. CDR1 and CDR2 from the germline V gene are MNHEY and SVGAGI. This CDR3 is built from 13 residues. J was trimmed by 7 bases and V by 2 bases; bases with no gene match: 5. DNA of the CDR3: TGTGCCAGCAGTTACCCAGGACTAGTGGAGCAGTACTTC. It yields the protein CASSYPGLVEQYF.

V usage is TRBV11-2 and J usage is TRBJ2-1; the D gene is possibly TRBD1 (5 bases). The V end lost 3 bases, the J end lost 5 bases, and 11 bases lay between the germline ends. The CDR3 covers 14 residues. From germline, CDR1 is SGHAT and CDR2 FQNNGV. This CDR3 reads CASSLSGNHNEQFF. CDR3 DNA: TGTGCCAGCAGCTTGTCAGGGAACCACAATGAGCAGTTCTTC. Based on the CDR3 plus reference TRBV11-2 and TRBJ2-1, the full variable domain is EAGVAQSPRYKIIEKRQSVAFWCNPISGHATLYWYQQILGQGPKLLIQFQNNGVVDDSQLPKDRFSAERLKGVDSTLKIQPAKLEDSAVYLCASSLSGNHNEQFFGPGTRLTVL.

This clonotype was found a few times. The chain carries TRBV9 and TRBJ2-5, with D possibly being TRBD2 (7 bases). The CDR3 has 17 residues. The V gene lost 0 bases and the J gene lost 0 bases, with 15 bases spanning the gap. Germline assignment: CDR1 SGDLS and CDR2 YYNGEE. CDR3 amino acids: CASSVEAGAEYQETQYF. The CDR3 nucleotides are TGTGCCAGCAGCGTAGAGGCGGGGGCCGAGTACCAAGAGACCCAGTACTTC.

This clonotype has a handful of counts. The CDR3 nucleotides read TGTGCCAGCCCCCGCCTAGGCAAAAGTCTTACGGTTACCGGGGAGCTGTTTTTT. Amino acids: CASPRLGKSLTVTGELFF. The rearrangement joins TRBV12-3 or TRBV12-4 to TRBJ2-2; no firm D call. The CDR3 is made up of 18 amino acids. V gave up 8 bases and J gave up 5 bases, with 27 bases separating them.

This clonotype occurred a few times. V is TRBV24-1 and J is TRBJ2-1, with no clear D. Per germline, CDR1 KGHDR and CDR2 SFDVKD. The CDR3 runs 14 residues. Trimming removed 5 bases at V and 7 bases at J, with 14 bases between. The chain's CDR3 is CATSAGIGLNEQFF. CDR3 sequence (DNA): TGTGCCACCAGTGCCGGCATCGGCCTAAATGAGCAGTTCTTC.

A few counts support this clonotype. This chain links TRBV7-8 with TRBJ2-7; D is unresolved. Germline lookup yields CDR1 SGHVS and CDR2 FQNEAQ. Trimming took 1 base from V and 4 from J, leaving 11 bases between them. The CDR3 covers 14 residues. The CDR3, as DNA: TGTGCCAGCAGCTTAGTAAACGGCCCATACGAGCAGTACTTC. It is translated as CASSLVNGPYEQYF. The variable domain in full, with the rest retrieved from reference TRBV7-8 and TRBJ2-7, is GAGVSQSPRYKVAKRGQDVALRCDPISGHVSLFWYQQALGQGPEFLTYFQNEAQLDKSGLPSDRFFAERPEGSVSTLKIQRTQQEDSAVYLCASSLVNGPYEQYFGPGTRLTVT.

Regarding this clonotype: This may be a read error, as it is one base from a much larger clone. CDR3 protein: CSVVRSGIETQCF. The CDR3 bases are TGCAGCGTTGTTAGATCCGGGATAGAGACCCAGTGCTTC. This sequence joins TRBV29-1 and TRBJ2-5; possible D gene TRBD2, 5 bases. The CDR3 totals 13 residues. The V gene's germline CDR1 is SQVTM and CDR2 ANQGSEA.

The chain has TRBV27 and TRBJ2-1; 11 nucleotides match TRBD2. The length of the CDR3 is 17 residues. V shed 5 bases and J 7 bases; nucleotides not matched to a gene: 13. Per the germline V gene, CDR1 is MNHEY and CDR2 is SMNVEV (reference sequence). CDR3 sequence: CASSRRIAGGPLNEQFF. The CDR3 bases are TGTGCCAGCAGTCGCCGAATAGCGGGAGGGCCGTTGAATGAGCAGTTCTTC.

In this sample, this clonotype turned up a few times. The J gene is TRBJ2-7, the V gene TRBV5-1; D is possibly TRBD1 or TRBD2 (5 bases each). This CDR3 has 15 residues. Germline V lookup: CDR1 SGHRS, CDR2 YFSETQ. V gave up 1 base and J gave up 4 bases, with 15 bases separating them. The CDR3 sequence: CASSLSGTSGYEQYF. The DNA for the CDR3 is TGCGCCAGCAGCTTGAGTGGGACCTCTGGGTACGAGCAGTACTTC.

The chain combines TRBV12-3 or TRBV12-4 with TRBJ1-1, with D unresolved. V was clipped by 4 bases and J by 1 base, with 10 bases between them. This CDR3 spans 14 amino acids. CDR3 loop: CASSSGRRNTEAFF. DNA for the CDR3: TGTGCCAGCAGTTCTGGTCGTCGGAACACTGAAGCTTTCTTT.

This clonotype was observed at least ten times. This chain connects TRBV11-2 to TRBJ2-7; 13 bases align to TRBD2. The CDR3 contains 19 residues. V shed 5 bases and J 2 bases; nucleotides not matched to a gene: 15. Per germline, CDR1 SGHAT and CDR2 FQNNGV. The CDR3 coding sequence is TGTGCCAGCAGCCCGAACCAGGGACTAGCGGGACGTAAAGCCTACGAGCAGTACTTC. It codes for CASSPNQGLAGRKAYEQYF.

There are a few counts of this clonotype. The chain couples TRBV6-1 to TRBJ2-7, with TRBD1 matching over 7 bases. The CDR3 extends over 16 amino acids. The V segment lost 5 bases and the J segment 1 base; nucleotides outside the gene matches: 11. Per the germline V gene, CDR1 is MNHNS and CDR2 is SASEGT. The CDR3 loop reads CASSQPPRQGSYEQYF. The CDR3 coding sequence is TGTGCCAGCAGTCAACCTCCGAGACAGGGTTCCTACGAGCAGTACTTC.